This T cell receptor (beta chain) was sequenced during a study of T cell responses to AZD1222 COVID-19 vaccine. This table comes from immunoSEQ multiplex PCR, and its TCRdb copy is limited to in-frame clones, with some not included. In the table there are roughly 110,000 clones, about 93% of which are singletons. Trimming cost V 0 bases and J 6 bases; bases outside gene matches: 7. The germline CDR1 and CDR2 sequences are MGHRA and YSYEKL. The CDR3 contains 16 residues. The chain combines TRBV4-1 with TRBJ2-7; 11 bases are shared with TRBD2. The receptor was isolated from an adult who received the AZD1222 COVID-19 vaccine. The sequences come from peripheral blood, collected 28 days after the second AZD1222 dose. In nucleotides, the CDR3 is TGCGCCAGCAGCCAAGAGAGGGCACTAGCGGGAGTCGAGCAGTACTTC. Amino acids: CASSQERALAGVEQYF.